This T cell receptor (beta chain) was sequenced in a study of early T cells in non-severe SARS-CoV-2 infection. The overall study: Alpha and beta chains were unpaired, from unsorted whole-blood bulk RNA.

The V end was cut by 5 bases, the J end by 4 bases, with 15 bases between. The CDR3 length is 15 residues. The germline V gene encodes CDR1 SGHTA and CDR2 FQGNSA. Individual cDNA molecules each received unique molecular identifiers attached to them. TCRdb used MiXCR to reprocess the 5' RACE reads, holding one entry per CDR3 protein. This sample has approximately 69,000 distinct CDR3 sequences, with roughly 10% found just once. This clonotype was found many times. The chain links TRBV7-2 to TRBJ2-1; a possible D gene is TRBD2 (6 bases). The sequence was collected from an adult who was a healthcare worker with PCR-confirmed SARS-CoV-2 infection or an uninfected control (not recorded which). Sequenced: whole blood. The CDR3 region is CASSPQRADYNEQFF. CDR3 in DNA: TGTGCCAGCAGCCCCCAGCGGGCGGATTACAATGAGCAGTTCTTC.